The 9 T cell receptor beta chains reported below all come from one sample, sequenced in a study of CD8 T cells in Susac syndrome. With random hexamers, roughly 0.45 to 1 ug RNA was reverse transcribed. MiXCR, run by TCRdb on the immunoSEQ multiplex PCR reads, gives a single entry per CDR3 protein. Of 150,000 to 200,000 distinct CDR3 sequences listed, about 95% are singletons. Sequenced: CD4+ T cells from PBMCs. The receptors were sampled from a human donor in good health.

V and J are TRBV30 and TRBJ1-2, with D perhaps matching TRBD1 (6 bases). Germline CDR1 and CDR2: GTSNPN and SVGIG (reference sequence). The CDR3 contains 13 residues. With 1 base removed from V and 3 bases from J, the gap between germline ends came to 9 bases. CDR3 residues: CAWSGTDYYGYTF. CDR3 DNA: TGTGCCTGGAGTGGGACAGATTACTATGGCTACACCTTC.

V is TRBV4-3 and J is TRBJ2-3; TRBD2 agrees at 10 bases. CDR1 is LGHNA, CDR2 YSLEER, per germline. V lost 1 base to trimming and J lost 6 bases; unmatched junction nucleotides: 4. The CDR3 is 15 amino acids. Written as DNA, the CDR3 is TGCGCCAGCAGCCAAGGCGCTAGCGGGAGTGATACGCAGTATTTT. It is translated as CASSQGASGSDTQYF.

The chain is built from TRBV11-2 and TRBJ2-4; D gene uncertain. V dropped 3 bases and J dropped 5 bases, with 5 bases sitting between them. Germline values: CDR1 SGHAT, CDR2 FQNNGV. The CDR3 has 12 amino acids. CDR3 amino acids: CASSFAENIQYF. CDR3 nucleotides: TGTGCCAGCAGCTTCGCCGAAAACATTCAGTACTTC.

The chain combines TRBV7-9 with TRBJ2-4, with D possibly matching TRBD2 (5 bases). CDR1 is SEHNR and CDR2 is FQNEAQ in the germline V gene (reference sequence). The CDR3 sequence is 13 residues long. V was trimmed by 11 bases and J by 3 bases, leaving 14 bases between them. The DNA of the CDR3 is TGTGCCCTAGCCCCTTTGGACAAAAACATTCAGTACTTC. It encodes CALAPLDKNIQYF.

The gene calls are TRBV30 and TRBJ2-3; tentatively, D is TRBD2 (5 bases). CDR1 and CDR2 (germline): GTSNPN, SVGIG (reference sequence). The V end lost 0 bases, the J end lost 8 bases, and 12 bases lay between the germline ends. The CDR3 spans 13 residues. CDR3 residues: CAWSVRSGGTQYF. The CDR3 DNA reads as TGTGCCTGGAGTGTACGGTCCGGAGGTACGCAGTATTTT.

V usage is TRBV7-2 and J usage is TRBJ2-3; no reliable D call. The germline V and J ends were trimmed by 1 base and 0 bases, with 11 bases remaining between them. This CDR3 is 16 amino acids long. Germline values: CDR1 SGHTA, CDR2 FQGNSA. Written as DNA, the CDR3 is TGTGCCAGCAGCTTAGTCGACGGCTCTAGCACAGATACGCAGTATTTT. Translation: CASSLVDGSSTDTQYF.

The chain couples TRBV18 to TRBJ2-1; D unresolved. The germline V gene encodes CDR1 KGHSH and CDR2 LQKENI. V was clipped by 4 bases and J by 2 bases, with 12 bases between them. The CDR3 is made up of 15 amino acids. In DNA, the CDR3 is TGTGCCAGCTCACAACAGAAAGTCCCCTACAATGAGCAGTTCTTC. Its protein is CASSQQKVPYNEQFF.

The J gene is TRBJ2-5, the V gene TRBV20-1; D is perhaps TRBD2 (5 bases). V was clipped by 3 bases and J by 0 bases, with 8 bases between them. The CDR3 sequence is 13 residues long. Germline CDR1 reads DFQATT; CDR2 reads SNEGSKA (reference sequence). The CDR3 protein is CSARRVYQETQYF. CDR3 in DNA: TGCAGTGCTAGGCGGGTCTACCAAGAGACCCAGTACTTC.

The chain carries TRBV29-1 and TRBJ2-5; the D gene is possibly TRBD2 (5 bases). Germline CDR1 and CDR2: SQVTM and ANQGSEA. V lost 7 bases and J 6 bases, leaving 21 bases between the germline ends. The CDR3 loop spans 14 amino acids. This CDR3 is CSAMGEGRWKTQYF. The CDR3 DNA sequence: TGCAGCGCCATGGGAGAGGGCAGATGGAAGACCCAGTACTTC. The full variable domain, with the rest looked up from reference TRBV29-1 and TRBJ2-5, is SAVISQKPSRDICQRGTSLTIQCQVDSQVTMMFWYRQQPGQSLTLIATANQGSEATYESGFVIDKFPISRPNLTFSTLTVSNMSPEDSSIYLCSAMGEGRWKTQYFGPGTRLLVL.